These 12 T cell receptor beta chains originate from one sample sequenced in a study of blood T cell repertoires in COVID-19. The repertoire was sequenced with immunoSEQ multiplex PCR; TCRdb's copy has only in-frame clones and lacks some. The sample shows approximately 470,000 clones, 80% to 90% of them seen only once. The sample was peripheral blood. These receptor sequences come from a human donor in a cohort sampled during active COVID-19.

This sequence joins TRBV19 and TRBJ1-2; no clear D gene. The CDR3 length is 15 residues. With 2 bases removed from V and 3 bases from J, the gap between germline ends came to 13 bases. Germline assignment: CDR1 LNHDA and CDR2 SQIVND (reference sequence). The CDR3 coding sequence is TGTGCCAGTAGTATAAGGAAAAAGGGAGACTATGGCTACACCTTC. Its protein is CASSIRKKGDYGYTF.

The rearrangement uses TRBV29-1 and TRBJ2-5; TRBD2 matches at 10 bases. With 4 bases clipped from V and 5 bases from J, the junction kept 16 bases outside the gene matches. Germline V CDR1 and CDR2: SQVTM, ANQGSEA. The CDR3 loop spans 17 amino acids. The CDR3 DNA reads TGCAGCGTTGCCCTCATGCTGGCTAGCGGGAGTGGGGAGACCCAGTACTTC. It codes for CSVALMLASGSGETQYF.

The gene calls are TRBV30 and TRBJ1-2; the D gene is possibly TRBD1 (5 bases). CDR1 GTSNPN and CDR2 SVGIG come from the germline V gene (reference sequence). The CDR3 extends over 12 amino acids. The germline V and J ends were trimmed by 7 bases and 2 bases, with 11 bases remaining between them. For the CDR3, the DNA is TGTGCCTACACCAGGGAAAACTATGGCTACACCTTC. As protein: CAYTRENYGYTF.

This clone was seen a handful of times. The chain links TRBV18 to TRBJ1-6; D remains unclear. Germline assignment: CDR1 KGHSH and CDR2 LQKENI. The ends were cut back, 3 bases at V and 7 bases at J, with 13 bases in the middle. The length of the CDR3 is 15 residues. CDR3 sequence reads: CASSPSDSENSPLHF. The CDR3 DNA reads as TGTGCCAGCTCACCCTCGGACTCCGAGAATTCACCCCTCCACTTT.

The chain is built from TRBV27 and TRBJ1-1; D is unclear. Per the germline V gene, CDR1 is MNHEY and CDR2 is SMNVEV (reference sequence). The CDR3 consists of 15 residues. Trimming shortened V by 4 bases and J by 3 bases, and 15 bases separated the two germline ends. In DNA form, the CDR3 reads TGTGCCAGCAGTTCGACCCCGGGAGAATACACTGAAGCTTTCTTT. It yields the protein CASSSTPGEYTEAFF.

The chain links TRBV2 to TRBJ1-2; 9 nucleotides line up with TRBD1. Germline V gives CDR1 SNHLY, CDR2 FYNNEI. After removal of 4 bases from V and 11 bases from J, the junction contained 11 bases not matched to a gene. The CDR3 loop spans 14 amino acids. The chain's CDR3 is CASSADRGRSKYTF. CDR3 nucleotides: TGTGCCAGCAGTGCGGACAGGGGCCGATCCAAATACACCTTC.

The count of this clone is one. The limits of the CDR3 on the DNA are not certain, so only TCRdb's listed CDR3 is given. The chain joins TRBV10-1 to TRBJ2-5; TRBD2, the table's D call, was not compared with the DNA. A total of 15 residues make up the CDR3, ends included. The germline gives CDR1 WNHNN, CDR2 SYGVQD (reference sequence). The CDR3 reads CASSTSRAGVETQYF.

The chain is built from TRBV15 and TRBJ2-6, with a possible D match to TRBD2 (5 bases). This CDR3 comprises 18 residues. Trimming removed 4 bases from V and 0 bases from J, with 16 bases in between. Germline V gene data show CDR1 as LNHNV and CDR2 as YYDKDF (reference sequence). CDR3 amino acids: CATSNEGIVPSGANVLTF. The CDR3 DNA reads TGTGCCACCAGCAATGAGGGCATAGTCCCCTCTGGGGCCAACGTCCTGACTTTC.

The chain combines TRBV5-1 with TRBJ1-4, with unresolved D. The CDR3 length is 15 residues. From germline, CDR1 is SGHRS and CDR2 YFSETQ. V was clipped by 4 bases and J by 6 bases, with 16 bases between them. CDR3 protein: CASSPAQSGDEKLFF. The CDR3, as DNA: TGCGCCAGCAGCCCAGCGCAATCCGGAGATGAAAAACTGTTTTTT.

The V call is TRBV19, the J call TRBJ2-5, with D tentatively TRBD2 (6 bases). V lost 2 bases and J lost 4, with 8 bases in between. Germline loops: CDR1 LNHDA, CDR2 SQIVND (reference sequence). This CDR3 spans 13 amino acids. CDR3 nucleotides: TGTGCCAGTAGTATAACCGGGAGAGAGACCCAGTACTTC. Translated: CASSITGRETQYF. Full variable domain (rest looked up from reference TRBV19 and TRBJ2-5): DGGITQSPKYLFRKEGQNVTLSCEQNLNHDAMYWYRQDPGQGLRLIYYSQIVNDFQKGDIAEGYSVSREKKESFPLTVTSAQKNPTAFYLCASSITGRETQYFGPGTRLLVL.

The CDR3 nucleotides are TGTGCCAGCAGCTCTCAGCGGGGGCGGTCTAATGAGCAGTTCTTC. Its translation is CASSSQRGRSNEQFF. This sequence joins TRBV11-2 and TRBJ2-1, with TRBD2 identical over 8 bases. CDR3 length: 15 residues. Germline CDR1 reads SGHAT; CDR2 reads FQNNGV. Germline trimming cut 4 bases from V and 7 bases from J; bases unmatched to any gene: 9.

Of note for this clone: Other nucleotide sequences from this sample produce the same CDR3. This chain connects TRBV18 to TRBJ1-1; D remains unclear. Germline loops: CDR1 KGHSH, CDR2 LQKENI. V was clipped by 3 bases and J by 1 base, with 6 bases between them. CDR3 length: 13 residues. CDR3 residues: CASSPAENTEAFF. DNA of the CDR3: TGTGCCAGCTCACCTGCGGAGAACACTGAAGCTTTCTTT.